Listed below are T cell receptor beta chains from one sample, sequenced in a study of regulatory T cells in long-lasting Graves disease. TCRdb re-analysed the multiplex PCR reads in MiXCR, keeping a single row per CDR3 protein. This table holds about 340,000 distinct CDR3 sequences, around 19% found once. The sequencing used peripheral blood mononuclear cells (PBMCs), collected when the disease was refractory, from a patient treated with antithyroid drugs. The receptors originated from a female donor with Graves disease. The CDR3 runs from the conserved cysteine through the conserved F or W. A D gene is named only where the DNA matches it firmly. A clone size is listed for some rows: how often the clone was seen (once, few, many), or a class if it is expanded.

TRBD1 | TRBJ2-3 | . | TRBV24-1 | CATSSGTVARDTQYF | TGTGCCACCAGCTCGGGGACAGTCGCACGAGATACGCAGTATTTT
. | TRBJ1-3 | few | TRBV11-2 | CASSHYGTGNTIYF | TGTGCCAGCAGCCACTATGGGACTGGGAACACCATATATTTT
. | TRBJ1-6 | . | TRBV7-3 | CASSQSGTRNSPLHF | TGTGCCAGCAGCCAATCCGGGACAAGGAATTCACCCCTCCACTTT
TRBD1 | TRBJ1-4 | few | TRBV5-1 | CASRGTGRFDEKLFF | TGCGCCAGCAGGGGGACAGGGAGGTTTGATGAAAAACTGTTTTTT
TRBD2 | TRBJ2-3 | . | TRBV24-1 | CATSDLRGTSGTGSDTQYF | TGTGCCACCAGTGATTTGCGAGGGACTAGCGGGACGGGTTCAGATACGCAGTATTTT
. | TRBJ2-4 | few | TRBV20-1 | CSARDPGFAKNIQYF | TGCAGTGCTAGAGATCCAGGGTTCGCCAAAAACATTCAGTACTTC
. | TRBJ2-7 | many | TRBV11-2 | CASSLSQVTYEQYF | TGTGCCAGCAGCTTGTCTCAGGTAACCTACGAGCAGTACTTC
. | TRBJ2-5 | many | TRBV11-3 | CASSLRLSRSETQYF | TGTGCCAGCAGCCTGAGACTCAGCCGGTCAGAGACCCAGTACTTC
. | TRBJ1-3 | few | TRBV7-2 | CASSANPGPIGNTIYF | TGTGCCAGCAGCGCCAATCCGGGGCCCATCGGAAACACCATATATTTT
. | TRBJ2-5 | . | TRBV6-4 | CASSYSRDSQETQYF | TGTGCCAGCAGTTACTCTCGGGACTCTCAAGAGACCCAGTACTTC
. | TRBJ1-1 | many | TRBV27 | CASSPDRGRYTEAFF | TGTGCCAGCAGTCCTGATCGGGGTCGGTACACTGAAGCTTTCTTT
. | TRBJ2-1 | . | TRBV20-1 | CSAREILAKSYNEQFF | TGCAGTGCTAGAGAGATCCTAGCTAAATCCTACAATGAGCAGTTCTTC
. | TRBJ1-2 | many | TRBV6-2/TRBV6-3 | CASSYDGQYGYTF | TGTGCCAGCAGTTACGACGGGCAGTATGGCTACACCTTC
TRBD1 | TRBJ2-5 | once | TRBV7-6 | CASSLESGTGKETQYF | TGTGCCAGCAGCTTAGAGTCCGGGACAGGGAAAGAGACCCAGTACTTC
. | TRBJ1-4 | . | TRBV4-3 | CASSEGRGNEKLFF | TGCGCCAGCAGCGAAGGGCGCGGGAATGAAAAACTGTTTTTT
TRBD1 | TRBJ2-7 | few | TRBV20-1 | CSALRDRVAYEQYF | TGCAGTGCGCTCCGGGACAGGGTCGCGTACGAGCAGTACTTC
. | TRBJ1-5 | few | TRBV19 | CASSITEGYQPQHF | TGTGCCAGTAGTATCACAGAGGGTTATCAGCCCCAGCATTTT
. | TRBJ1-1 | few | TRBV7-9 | CASSLVGIHTEAFF | TGTGCCAGCAGCTTAGTTGGGATCCACACTGAAGCTTTCTTT
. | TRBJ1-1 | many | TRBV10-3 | CAISEGVPNTEAFF | TGTGCCATCAGTGAGGGAGTTCCGAACACTGAAGCTTTCTTT
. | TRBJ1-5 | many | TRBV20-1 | CSDSRLLGNQPQHF | TGCAGTGACAGTAGATTATTGGGCAATCAGCCCCAGCATTTT
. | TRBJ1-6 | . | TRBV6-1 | CASSERGVSSYNSPLHF | TGTGCCAGCAGTGAACGGGGGGTTAGCTCCTATAATTCACCCCTCCACTTT
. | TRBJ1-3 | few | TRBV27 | CASSSLLGSGNTIYF | TGTGCCAGCAGTTCCCTTTTGGGCTCTGGAAACACCATATATTTT
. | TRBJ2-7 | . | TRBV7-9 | CASSLAEFSTYEQYF | TGTGCCAGCAGCTTAGCCGAATTCAGCACCTACGAGCAGTACTTC
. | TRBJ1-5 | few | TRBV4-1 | CASSQGRSKDSNQPQHF | TGCGCCAGCAGCCAAGGGAGGTCAAAGGATAGCAATCAGCCCCAGCATTTT
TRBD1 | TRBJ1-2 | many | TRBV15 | CATSRSHGTGKSNGYTF | TGTGCCACCAGCAGATCCCACGGGACAGGGAAGTCCAATGGCTACACCTTC
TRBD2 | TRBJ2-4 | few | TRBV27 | CASSSSVAGGLLLAKNIQYF | TGTGCCAGCAGCTCATCCGTAGCGGGAGGCTTACTGCTAGCCAAAAACATTCAGTACTTC
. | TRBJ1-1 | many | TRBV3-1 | CASSQGYGLGNTEAFF | TGTGCCAGCAGCCAAGGATACGGGTTGGGGAACACTGAAGCTTTCTTT
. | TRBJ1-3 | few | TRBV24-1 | CATSEAGLSGNTIYF | TGTGCCACCAGTGAGGCAGGCCTCTCTGGAAACACCATATATTTT
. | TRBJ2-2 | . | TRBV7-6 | CASSLASPAETGELFF | TGTGCCAGCAGCTTAGCCTCCCCCGCGGAAACCGGGGAGCTGTTTTTT
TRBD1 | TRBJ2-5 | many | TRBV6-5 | CASSYLRGLRETQYF | TGTGCCAGCAGCTACCTTAGGGGGCTCCGGGAGACCCAGTACTTC
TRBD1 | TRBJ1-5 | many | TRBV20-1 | CSASMRQGRGPQHF | TGCAGTGCTAGCATGAGACAGGGCAGGGGGCCCCAGCATTTT
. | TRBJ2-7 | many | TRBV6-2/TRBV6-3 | CASSRAGPNEQYF | TGTGCCAGCAGTAGGGCAGGGCCCAACGAGCAGTACTTC
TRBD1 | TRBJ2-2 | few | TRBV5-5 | CASSLSPGQGPPGELFF | TGTGCCAGCAGCTTGTCTCCAGGACAGGGGCCTCCCGGGGAGCTGTTTTTT
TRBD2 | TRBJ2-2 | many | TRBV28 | CASEGLYNTGELFF | TGTGCCAGCGAGGGACTATACAACACCGGGGAGCTGTTTTTT
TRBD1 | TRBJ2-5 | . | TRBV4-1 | CASSPDAGTGGTQYF | TGCGCCAGCAGCCCAGACGCTGGGACAGGGGGGACCCAGTACTTC
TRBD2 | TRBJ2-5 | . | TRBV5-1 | CASSLRQTGTSGRETQYF | TGCGCCAGCAGCTTACGCCAAACCGGGACTAGCGGGAGGGAGACCCAGTACTTC
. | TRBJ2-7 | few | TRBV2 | CASSPPTGNSREQYF | TGTGCCAGCAGTCCCCCCACAGGGAACTCCCGCGAGCAGTACTTC
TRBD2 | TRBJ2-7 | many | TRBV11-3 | CASSLDIRLAASYEQYF | TGTGCCAGCAGCTTAGATATACGGCTAGCGGCTTCCTACGAGCAGTACTTC
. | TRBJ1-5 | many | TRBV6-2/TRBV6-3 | CASSGGSNQPQHF | TGTGCCAGCAGTGGAGGTAGCAATCAGCCCCAGCATTTT
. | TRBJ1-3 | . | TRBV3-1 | CASSFGGRSGNTIYF | TGTGCCAGCAGCTTCGGAGGGAGATCTGGAAACACCATATATTTT
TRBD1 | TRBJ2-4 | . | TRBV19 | CASSIESGGPLAKNIQYF | TGTGCCAGTAGTATTGAGTCAGGGGGCCCGCTAGCCAAAAACATTCAGTACTTC
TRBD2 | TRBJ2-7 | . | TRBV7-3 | CASSPPGGASYEQYF | TGTGCCAGCAGCCCTCCCGGGGGGGCCTCCTACGAGCAGTACTTC
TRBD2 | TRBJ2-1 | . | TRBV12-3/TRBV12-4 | CASSLGGAYNEQFF | TGTGCCAGCAGTTTGGGGGGGGCCTACAATGAGCAGTTCTTC
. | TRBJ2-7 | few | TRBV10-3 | CAISESGLASYEQYF | TGTGCCATCAGTGAGTCAGGCCTAGCCTCCTACGAGCAGTACTTC
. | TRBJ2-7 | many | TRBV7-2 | CASSSGPLGAYEQYF | TGTGCCAGCAGCTCGGGGCCTCTTGGGGCCTACGAGCAGTACTTC
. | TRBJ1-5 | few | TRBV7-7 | CASSFFHHEPQHF | TGTGCTAGCAGCTTTTTCCACCATGAACCCCAGCATTTT
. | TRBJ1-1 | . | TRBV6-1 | CASTLGGSGTEAFF | TGTGCCAGCACCTTAGGAGGGAGTGGCACTGAAGCTTTCTTT
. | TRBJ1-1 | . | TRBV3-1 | CASSQPPPNTEAFF | TGTGCCAGCAGCCAACCCCCACCGAACACTGAAGCTTTCTTT
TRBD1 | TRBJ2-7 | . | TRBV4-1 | CASSQYPGQGVGEQYF | TGCGCCAGCAGCCAGTACCCCGGACAGGGAGTCGGCGAGCAGTACTTC